This entry features one TCR beta chain sequence. V gave up 0 bases and J gave up 4 bases, with 9 bases separating them. The germline gives CDR1 SNHLY, CDR2 FYNNEI. This CDR3 comprises 14 residues. The data were obtained in a study of HIV-infected patients and healthy controls. TCRdb reprocessed the 5' RACE reads with MiXCR, giving one entry per CDR3 protein. The sample carries 65,000 to 70,000 distinct CDR3 sequences, about 16% recorded once. Material for sequencing was CD4+ T cells from blood. V and J are TRBV2 and TRBJ1-1; D unclear. This clonotype was sampled from a human donor in good health. The CDR3 is CASSEAPRGTEAFF. The CDR3 coding sequence is TGTGCCAGCAGTGAAGCGCCTCGGGGCACTGAAGCTTTCTTT.